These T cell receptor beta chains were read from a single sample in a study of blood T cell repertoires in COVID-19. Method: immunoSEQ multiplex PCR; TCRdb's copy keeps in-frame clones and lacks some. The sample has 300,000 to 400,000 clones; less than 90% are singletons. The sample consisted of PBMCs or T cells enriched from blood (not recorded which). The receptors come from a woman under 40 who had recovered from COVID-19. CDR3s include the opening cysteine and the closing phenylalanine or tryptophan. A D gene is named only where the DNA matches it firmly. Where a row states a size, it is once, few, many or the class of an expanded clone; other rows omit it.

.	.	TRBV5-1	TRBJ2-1	TGCGCCAGCAGCTGGCCGGGTAGTGAGCAGTTCTTC	CASSWPGSEQFF
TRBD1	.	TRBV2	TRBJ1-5	TGTGCCAGCAGCGGGGACAGGCTTAATCAGCCCCAGCATTTT	CASSGDRLNQPQHF
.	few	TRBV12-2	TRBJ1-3	TGTGCAAGTCGCTCGTTAGCAGACTCTGGAAACACCATATATTTT	CASRSLADSGNTIYF
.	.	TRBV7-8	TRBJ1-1	TGTGCCAGCAGCTTATATGGCGGGGGTGAAGCTTTCTTT	CASSLYGGGEAFF
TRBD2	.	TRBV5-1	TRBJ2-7	TGCGCCAGCAGCCTACGGACTAGCGGGGGGGCTGTCGAGCAGTACTTC	CASSLRTSGGAVEQYF
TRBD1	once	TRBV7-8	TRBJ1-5	TGTGCCAGCAGCTCGTCGGACAGGGGAGGCAATCAGCCCCAGCATTTT	CASSSSDRGGNQPQHF
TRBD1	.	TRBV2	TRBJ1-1	TGTGCCAGTCGACAGGGGGCTGGGAGTGAAGCTTTCTTT	CASRQGAGSEAFF
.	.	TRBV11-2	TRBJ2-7	TGTGCCAGCAGCCCTGGACGGGGAGGATACGAGCAGTACTTC	CASSPGRGGYEQYF
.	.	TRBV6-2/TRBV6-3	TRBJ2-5	TGTGCCAGCAGCCCTCACAACCTCCAAGAGACCCAGTACTTC	CASSPHNLQETQYF
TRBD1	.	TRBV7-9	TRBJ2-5	TGTGCCAGCAGCCCCGGACAGGGGAGGGAGACCCAGTACTTC	CASSPGQGRETQYF
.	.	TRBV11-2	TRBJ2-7	TGTGCCAGCAGCAATGGACTGTACGAGCAGTACTTC	CASSNGLYEQYF
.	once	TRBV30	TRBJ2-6	TGTGCCTGGAGACTGTCTGGGGCCAACGTCCTGACTTTC	CAWRLSGANVLTF
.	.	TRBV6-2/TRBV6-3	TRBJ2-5	TGTGCCAGCAGTGCACTCCGCGGCGTAGCAGAGACCCAGTACTTC	CASSALRGVAETQYF
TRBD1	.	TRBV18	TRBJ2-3	TGTGCCAGCTCACCAAAGACAGGGACAGATACGCAGTATTTT	CASSPKTGTDTQYF
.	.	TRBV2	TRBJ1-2	TGTGCCAGCAGTGAAGCCGTGGGGGCCTACTATGGCTACACCTTC	CASSEAVGAYYGYTF
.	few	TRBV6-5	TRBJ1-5	TGTGCCAGCAGTCCGGGACAAAACAATCAGCCCCAGCATTTT	CASSPGQNNQPQHF
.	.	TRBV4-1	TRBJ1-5	TGCGCCAGCAGCCAAGCTCAGGATCAGCCCCAGCATTTT	CASSQAQDQPQHF
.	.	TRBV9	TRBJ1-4	TGTGCCAGCAGCGTTTCAGGGGAGGGTGAAAAACTGTTTTTT	CASSVSGEGEKLFF
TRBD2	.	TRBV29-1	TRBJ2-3	TGCAGCGTTGAAGGGACTAGCGGGGGGACAGATACGCAGTATTTT	CSVEGTSGGTDTQYF
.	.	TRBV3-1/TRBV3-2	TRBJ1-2	TGTGCCAGCAGCCAAAGCCGGGGGGGTTGGAGTGGCTACACCTTC	CASSQSRGGWSGYTF
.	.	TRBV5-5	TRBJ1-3	TGTGCCAGCAGCTTGGGGAGGATCCCTGGAAACACCATATATTTT	CASSLGRIPGNTIYF
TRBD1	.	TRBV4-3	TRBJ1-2	TGCGCCAGCAGCCAAGGGGACAGGGGGCAGTCTGGCTACACCTTC	CASSQGDRGQSGYTF
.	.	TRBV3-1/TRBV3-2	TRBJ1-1	TGTGCCAGCAGCCAAGTGTACTTCGGACCGGGGTATGAAGCTTTCTTT	CASSQVYFGPGYEAFF
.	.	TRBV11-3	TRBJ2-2	TGTGCCAGCAGCCCCAGGACTAACACCGGGGAGCTGTTTTTT	CASSPRTNTGELFF
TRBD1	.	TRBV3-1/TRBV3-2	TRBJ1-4	TGTGCCAGCAGCCAAGAACGGACAGGGCCTGCAACTAATGAAAAACTGTTTTTT	CASSQERTGPATNEKLFF
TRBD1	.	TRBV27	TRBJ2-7	TGTGCCAGCAGTTTACACGGACAGGGGGCGTCCTACGAGCAGTACTTC	CASSLHGQGASYEQYF
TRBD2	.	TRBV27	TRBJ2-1	TGTGCCAGCAGCCGGAGATCTAGCGGGGGACACAATGAGCAGTTCTTC	CASSRRSSGGHNEQFF
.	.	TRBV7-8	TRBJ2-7	TGTGCCAGCAGCTTAGCCCTTGGCGGGGTACGGGAGCAGTACTTC	CASSLALGGVREQYF
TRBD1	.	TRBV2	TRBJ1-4	TGTGCCAGCAGGGAAGGACAGGGGGCCTGGGAAAAACTGTTTTTT	CASREGQGAWEKLFF
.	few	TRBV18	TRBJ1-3	TGTGCCAGCTCACTCCCAACAGGAGACTCTGGAAACACCATATATTTT	CASSLPTGDSGNTIYF
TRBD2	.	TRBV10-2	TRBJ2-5	TGCGCCAGCATCAAGACTAGCGGGGAAGAGACCCAGTACTTC	CASIKTSGEETQYF
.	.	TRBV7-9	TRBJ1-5	TGTGCCAGCAGCTCCGAAGTCGGAACAGGGTGGCGCAATCAGCCCCAGCATTTT	CASSSEVGTGWRNQPQHF
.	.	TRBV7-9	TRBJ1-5	TGTGCCAGCAGCTTAATTTCCCCGACGAGACAACAGCCCCAGCATTTT	CASSLISPTRQQPQHF
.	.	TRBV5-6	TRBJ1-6	TGTGCCAGCAGCCCGAGGACAGCCCGAGATTCACCCCTCCACTTT	CASSPRTARDSPLHF
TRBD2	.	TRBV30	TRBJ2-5	TGTGCCTGGAGTCCCCTCCGCGAGTATAGCGGGGGTAAAGAGACCCAGTACTTC	CAWSPLREYSGGKETQYF
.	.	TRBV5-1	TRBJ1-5	TGCGCCAGCAGCTTGGCTGTGGGGGCTCAGCCCCAGCATTTT	CASSLAVGAQPQHF
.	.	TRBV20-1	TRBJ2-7	TGCAGTGCTAGTGGGTTGTCAAGGAGCTCCTACGAGCAGTACTTC	CSASGLSRSSYEQYF
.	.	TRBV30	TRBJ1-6	TGTGCCTGGAGGCAAAAACCCCCGAATACCGGGAATTCACCCCTCCACTTT	CAWRQKPPNTGNSPLHF
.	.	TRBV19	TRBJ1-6	TGTGCCAGTAGCGGAATCCCGGGAAATTCACCCCTCCACTTT	CASSGIPGNSPLHF
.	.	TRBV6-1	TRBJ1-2	TGTGCCAGCAGTGAGGTTAATACGGGGAATGGCTACACCTTC	CASSEVNTGNGYTF